These 18 T cell receptor beta chains originate from one sample sequenced in a study of shared clonotypes between healthy human individuals. Profiling relied on immunoSEQ multiplex PCR, and the TCRdb table lists in-frame clones only, not all of them. The sample has around 510,000 clones, about 96% seen once. Material: naive CD4+ T cells sorted from blood. Subset meaning: CD45RA+ positively selected. These receptors all come from a woman aged 25 to 39 in good health.

The CDR3 bases are TGTGCCAGCTGGAGCGACAACAATGAGCAGTTCTTC. It encodes CASWSDNNEQFF. V and J are TRBV28 and TRBJ2-1, with unresolved D. The CDR3 loop spans 12 amino acids. Germline CDR1 is MDHEN and CDR2 is SYDVKM. V shed 8 bases and J shed 5 bases, with 10 bases lying between them.

V and J are TRBV7-3 and TRBJ2-7; 10 bases are a match to TRBD2. CDR1 and CDR2 from the germline V gene are SGHTA and FQGTGA. This CDR3 has 21 amino acids. Trimming removed 3 bases from V and 2 bases from J; junction bases left unmatched: 22. The CDR3 is CASSFPPRQGELAGGPYEQYF. The CDR3 bases are TGTGCCAGCAGCTTCCCCCCCAGACAGGGTGAGTTAGCGGGAGGTCCCTACGAGCAGTACTTC.

The chain uses TRBV27 and TRBJ1-2; TRBD1 might be the D (6 bases). The CDR3 covers 16 residues. The germline V gene has CDR1 MNHEY and CDR2 SMNVEV (reference sequence). Trimming took off 2 bases at V and 3 bases at J, with 16 bases between the two ends. The DNA for the CDR3 is TGTGCCAGCAGTTTAATTGGCAGGGGTCAGGACTATGGCTACACCTTC. It translates to CASSLIGRGQDYGYTF.

The rearrangement joins TRBV5-4 to TRBJ2-7, with a weak D call TRBD1 (6 bases). The CDR3 has 15 residues. Germline CDR1 is SGHNT and CDR2 is YYREEE (reference sequence). Trimming left V 2 bases short and J 5 bases short, with 17 bases between. The CDR3: CASSFEQGPAHEQYF. The CDR3 coding sequence is TGTGCCAGCAGCTTTGAACAGGGACCCGCCCACGAGCAGTACTTC. The whole variable domain, filled in from reference TRBV5-4 and TRBJ2-7, reads ETGVTQSPTHLIKTRGQQVTLRCSSQSGHNTVSWYQQALGQGPQFIFQYYREEENGRGNFPPRFSGLQFPNYSSELNVNALELDDSALYLCASSFEQGPAHEQYFGPGTRLTVT.

The chain is built from TRBV7-7 and TRBJ2-5; 8 bases are shared with TRBD1. V lost 5 bases, J lost 2 bases, and 1 base stayed unmatched. This CDR3 is 13 amino acids long. Germline CDR1 reads SSHAT; CDR2 reads FNYEAQ (reference sequence). CDR3 residues: CASSRDRQETQYF. CDR3 sequence (DNA): TGTGCCAGCAGCCGGGACAGGCAAGAGACCCAGTACTTC.

The chain combines TRBV15 with TRBJ2-1; 13 nucleotides align to TRBD2. This CDR3 region has 13 residues. V shed 9 bases, J shed 6 bases, and the junction held 2 bases outside the gene matches. The germline V gene encodes CDR1 LNHNV and CDR2 YYDKDF (reference sequence). Here the CDR3 DNA reads TGTGCCACTAGGACTAGCGGGAGCAATGAGCAGTTCTTC. Encoded protein: CATRTSGSNEQFF.

The rearrangement links TRBV5-1 to TRBJ2-7; the D gene is possibly TRBD2 (7 bases). The CDR3 consists of 14 residues. Trimming stripped 4 bases from V and 4 bases from J, with 15 bases between. CDR1 is SGHRS, CDR2 YFSETQ, per germline. The CDR3 DNA reads as TGCGCCAGCAGCCCCGGGGGGAGGGGGTACGAGCAGTACTTC. This encodes CASSPGGRGYEQYF.

The V and J genes are TRBV14 and TRBJ2-1, with D maybe TRBD2 (5 bases). With 1 base removed from V and 15 bases from J, the gap between germline ends came to 16 bases. The CDR3 consists of 13 residues. Per germline, CDR1 SGHDN and CDR2 FVKESK. The CDR3 is CASSQAPGSRPFF. The CDR3 DNA reads as TGTGCCAGCAGCCAAGCTCCGGGGTCCAGGCCGTTCTTC.

V and J are TRBV7-8 and TRBJ1-6, with no clear D. This CDR3 is 14 amino acids long. CDR1 is SGHVS and CDR2 is FQNEAQ in the germline V gene. V lost 4 bases and J 6 bases, leaving 10 bases between the germline ends. The DNA of the CDR3 is TGTGCCAGCAGCTCGGGCCGCCTTAATTCACCCCTCCACTTT. This translates into CASSSGRLNSPLHF.

This chain uses TRBV2 with TRBJ1-5; TRBD1 matches 12 bases. CDR3 length: 15 amino acids. The ends lost 6 bases at V and 12 bases at J; junction bases unmatched: 12. The germline V gene has CDR1 SNHLY and CDR2 FYNNEI. CDR3 DNA: TGTGCCAGCAGCGGGACAGGGGGCCCGATAAAAGACCAGCATTTT. Protein: CASSGTGGPIKDQHF.

The chain combines TRBV13 with TRBJ1-2; D is unresolved. This CDR3 spans 14 amino acids. Germline V gene sequence: CDR1 PRHDT, CDR2 FYEKMQ (reference sequence). V lost 5 bases and J 7 bases, leaving 17 bases between the germline ends. CDR3 amino acids: CASSNRASTSGYTF. CDR3 coding DNA: TGTGCCAGCAGCAACAGAGCTAGTACCTCTGGCTACACCTTC.

The J gene is TRBJ2-5, the V gene TRBV11-2; D is undetermined. The J call may be mistaken, given a closer DNA end match to TRBJ2-7. Germline V gives CDR1 SGHAT, CDR2 FQNNGV. This CDR3 is built from 13 residues. The CDR3 DNA follows: TGTGCCAGCAGCTTAGGGGGCTCCTACGAGCAGTACTTC. Residues: CASSLGGSYEQYF.

The chain recombines TRBV28 with TRBJ1-2; D not certain. V lost 2 bases and J lost 4, with 17 bases in between. Germline CDR1 is MDHEN and CDR2 is SYDVKM. The CDR3 covers 16 residues. The CDR3 nucleotides read TGTGCCAGCAGTTTAATCTCCGAGACGGGCGGCTATGGCTACACCTTC. Protein product: CASSLISETGGYGYTF.

The V gene is TRBV5-1, the J gene TRBJ2-5; D call uncertain. The CDR3 has 12 amino acids. Germline-derived CDR1 and CDR2 are SGHRS and YFSETQ. V lost 4 bases and J lost 0, with 4 bases in between. The CDR3 region is CASSDYQETQYF. DNA for the CDR3: TGCGCCAGCAGCGACTACCAAGAGACCCAGTACTTC.

A word on this clone: Other DNA sequences in the sample encode the same CDR3. The V call is TRBV5-1, the J call TRBJ1-4, with D perhaps TRBD1 (5 bases). V was shortened by 7 bases and J by 0 bases, with 10 bases between the two germline ends. This CDR3 is built from 14 residues. Germline V gives CDR1 SGHRS, CDR2 YFSETQ. CDR3 nucleotide sequence: TGCGCCAGCCGGGGCGCCGCAACTAATGAAAAACTGTTTTTT. It is translated as CASRGAATNEKLFF.

The V gene is TRBV10-3, the J gene TRBJ2-3, with TRBD2 matching over 15 bases. This CDR3 contains 18 residues. Germline-derived CDR1 and CDR2 are ENHRY and SYGVKD. Unmatched junction bases numbered 8, after V lost 7 bases and J lost 0 bases. The CDR3 sequence is CAIKKGLAGGSSTDTQYF. The CDR3 region has the DNA TGTGCCATCAAAAAGGGACTAGCGGGAGGTTCTAGCACAGATACGCAGTATTTT.

The chain employs TRBV5-1 and TRBJ2-7, with D tentatively TRBD1 or TRBD2 (5 bases each). The V end lost 4 bases, the J end lost 4 bases, and 18 bases lay between the germline ends. This CDR3 comprises 15 residues. Germline assignment: CDR1 SGHRS and CDR2 YFSETQ. The CDR3 here is CASSGTSGFVYEQYF. The CDR3 bases are TGCGCCAGCAGCGGGACGTCGGGATTCGTGTACGAGCAGTACTTC.

The rearrangement links TRBV29-1 to TRBJ2-2, with 8 bases that match TRBD2. The CDR3 runs to 14 residues. Germline-derived CDR1 and CDR2 are SQVTM and ANQGSEA. V was pared by 7 bases and J by 3 bases, with 7 bases of the junction left unmatched. Here the CDR3 reads CSASGTRHTGELFF. In nucleotides, the CDR3 is TGCAGCGCCTCCGGGACTAGGCACACCGGGGAGCTGTTTTTT.